The clone carrying this T cell receptor beta chain has ten or more counts. Its matching antigen is unknown. Per donor, one heparinised blood draw averaged roughly 110 mL. Cells sorted by CD45RO/CCR7/CD25/CD127/CD95/CD27 comprised CD4+ naive, central memory, regulatory and stem cell-like memory cells. Sequencing targeted expressed TCRB transcripts, as all isolated RNA had been reverse transcribed. Only in-frame clones appear in the TCRdb table, and some are missing; sequencing was by immunoSEQ multiplex PCR. The sample records approximately 150,000 clones, around 10% being singletons. These data belong to a study of beta chain features in type 1 diabetes. Study-wide results and caveats: For Type 1 diabetes patients, all four CD4+ subsets carried TCRB CDR3s that were moderately but significantly shorter. Fewer junction insertions and more nucleotide deletions appeared in type 1 diabetes patients.

Germline CDR1 SGHVS, CDR2 FNYEAQ. This CDR3 region has 14 residues. The V end was cut by 2 bases, the J end by 4 bases, with 11 bases between. The sample consisted of central memory CD4+ T cells from blood. The genes are TRBV7-6 and TRBJ2-5; a weak D match, TRBD2 (6 bases). The TCR originated in a man in his thirties or forties with type 1 diabetes. Here the CDR3 reads CASSLNVLAETQYF. CDR3 DNA sequence: TGTGCCAGCAGCTTAAATGTACTAGCAGAGACCCAGTACTTC.